This entry describes one T cell receptor (beta chain). This record belongs to a study of T cell changes during pregnancy in multiple sclerosis. Only in-frame clones appear in the TCRdb table, and some are missing; sequencing was by immunoSEQ multiplex PCR. The repertoire holds tens of thousands of clones, with 92% as singletons. The source of this sequence is a female donor with multiple sclerosis, enrolled in a pregnancy study. Material: peripheral blood, obtained after pregnancy.

The DNA of the CDR3 is TGTGCCAGTAGTAGAGGACAGAAGAACACCGGGGAGCTGTTTTTT. As protein: CASSRGQKNTGELFF. The chain links TRBV19 to TRBJ2-2; weak D call: TRBD1 (6 bases). The CDR3 length is 15 residues. Looked up from germline, CDR1 is LNHDA and CDR2 is SQIVND (reference sequence). V was shortened by 4 bases and J by 1 base, with 10 bases between the two germline ends.